These 13 T cell receptor beta chains were all obtained from the same sample, sequenced in a study of precursors of human CD4 cytotoxic T cells. A single record per CDR3 protein comes from TCRdb applying MiXCR to the reads. Of about 460 distinct CDR3 sequences listed, 14% to 15% are singletons. Four sorted CD4+ memory subsets, central memory, effector memory, IL-7R-high TEMRA and IL-7R-negative TEMRA, were UMI-sequenced. Sequenced material: memory CD4+ T cells from blood (PBMCs). The receptors were sampled from a human donor in good health.

V and J are TRBV11-3 and TRBJ1-1; D unclear. The CDR3 runs to 14 residues. Per the germline V gene, CDR1 is SGHNT and CDR2 is YENEEA. V gave up 1 base and J gave up 4 bases, with 10 bases separating them. CDR3 in DNA: TGTGCCAGCAGCTTAGTCGGCAGGCGCACTGAAGCTTTCTTT. Its protein product is CASSLVGRRTEAFF.

Comments on this clonotype: Given a much more abundant clone one base away, this may be a read error. The chain combines TRBV12-3 or TRBV12-4 with TRBJ2-5; D unclear. The length of the CDR3 is 12 residues. The CDR3 spells CTSSLVKETQYF. The CDR3 nucleotides read TGTACCAGCAGTTTGGTTAAAGAGACCCAGTACTTC.

This clonotype is large. The chain employs TRBV24-1 and TRBJ2-5, with 8 nucleotides matching TRBD1. With 9 bases clipped from V and 4 bases from J, the junction kept 6 bases outside the gene matches. Germline V gene data show CDR1 as KGHDR and CDR2 as SFDVKD. The CDR3 extends over 13 amino acids. In DNA form, the CDR3 reads TGTGCCACCGCCGCAGGGGGCAGAGAGACCCAGTACTTC. It translates to CATAAGGRETQYF.

The sample holds a few counts of this clonotype. This chain uses TRBV3-1 with TRBJ1-6; 8 bases align to TRBD1. The CDR3 extends over 15 amino acids. The V gene's germline CDR1 is LGHDT and CDR2 YNNKEL (reference sequence). J was trimmed by 10 bases and V by 1 base; bases with no gene match: 6. The CDR3 coding sequence is TGTGCCAGCAGCCAAGCACCAGGGGGCGAATCACCCCTCCACTTT. It specifies CASSQAPGGESPLHF.

By sample fraction, this clonotype is large. The CDR3 coding sequence is TGTGCCAGCAGCCAAGACCCGGAAAAACTGTTTTTT. It yields the protein CASSQDPEKLFF. This chain connects TRBV14 to TRBJ1-4; D is unclear. Looked up from germline, CDR1 is SGHDN and CDR2 is FVKESK. This CDR3 has 12 residues. Deletions cut 0 bases from V and 8 bases from J, with 4 bases between.

V is TRBV29-1 and J is TRBJ2-2, with D perhaps matching TRBD1 (6 bases). This CDR3 is 18 amino acids long. CDR1 is SQVTM, CDR2 ANQGSEA, per germline. Trimming pared 7 bases from V and 2 bases from J, leaving 26 bases between. The chain's CDR3 is CSERTGTVGARNTGELFF. CDR3 coding DNA: TGCAGCGAGCGGACCGGGACCGTGGGGGCAAGAAACACCGGGGAGCTGTTTTTT.

The table lists this clonotype with a few counts. In DNA form, the CDR3 reads TGTGCCAGCAGTCCCCACTCCGGGGTCGCCTATGGCTACACCTTC. This codes for CASSPHSGVAYGYTF. The V gene is TRBV27, the J gene TRBJ1-2, with no clear D. Germline V gene sequence: CDR1 MNHEY, CDR2 SMNVEV (reference sequence). The CDR3 runs to 15 residues. The ends were cut back, 5 bases at V and 4 bases at J, with 17 bases in the middle.

In its sample, this clonotype ranks as large (0.1 to 1%). The J gene is TRBJ2-1, the V gene TRBV27, with a tentative D call TRBD2 (6 bases). The CDR3 is 14 residues long. Between the trimmed V and J ends, which lost 7 bases and 1 base, there was a span of 11 bases. The germline CDR1 and CDR2 sequences are MNHEY and SMNVEV (reference sequence). CDR3 sequence reads: CASTSGTSYNEQFF. CDR3 DNA: TGTGCCAGCACCTCCGGGACTTCCTACAATGAGCAGTTCTTC.

This clonotype is labeled large. The rearrangement uses TRBV25-1 and TRBJ1-6; weak D call: TRBD1 (5 bases). Germline-derived CDR1 and CDR2 are MGHDK and SYGVNS. This CDR3 comprises 15 residues. V lost 2 bases to trimming and J lost 2 bases, with 7 bases between them. CDR3 sequence (DNA): TGTGCCAGCAGTGAAAGGGGTCCCTATAATTCACCCCTCCACTTT. Amino acid sequence: CASSERGPYNSPLHF.

The V and J genes are TRBV5-1 and TRBJ2-2; 7 bases are shared with TRBD2. CDR1 is SGHRS, CDR2 YFSETQ, per germline. The CDR3 spans 15 residues. V shed 3 bases, J shed 1 base, and the junction held 3 bases outside the gene matches. This chain's CDR3 is CASSSRGVNTGELFF. As DNA, the CDR3 is TGCGCCAGCAGCTCACGGGGGGTGAACACCGGGGAGCTGTTTTTT.

The rearrangement uses TRBV7-3 and TRBJ1-3; D not resolved. Trimming pared 5 bases from V and 2 bases from J, leaving 10 bases between. This CDR3 is 14 amino acids long. The germline CDR1 and CDR2 sequences are SGHTA and FQGTGA. DNA of the CDR3: TGTGCCAGCAGCCCCCGCGGGGCTGGAAACACCATATATTTT. Amino acid sequence: CASSPRGAGNTIYF.

The chain joins TRBV4-3 to TRBJ1-2; a weak D match, TRBD1 (5 bases). Germline V gene data show CDR1 as LGHNA and CDR2 as YSLEER. V gave up 0 bases and J gave up 2 bases, with 7 bases separating them. The CDR3 is 14 residues long. DNA of the CDR3: TGCGCCAGCAGCCAAGATCAGGGAAACTATGGCTACACCTTC. It translates to CASSQDQGNYGYTF.

A single count supports this clonotype. This chain uses TRBV5-1 with TRBJ2-3; 7 bases line up with TRBD1. The ends lost 3 bases at V and 7 bases at J; junction bases unmatched: 8. This CDR3 spans 14 amino acids. The germline V gene has CDR1 SGHRS and CDR2 YFSETQ. In DNA form, the CDR3 reads TGCGCCAGCAGCTCCCGGGACAGCTCTAATACGCAGTATTTT. It yields the protein CASSSRDSSNTQYF.